The next 17 T cell receptor beta chains were all read from a single sample in a study of T-cell memory formation after mild COVID-19. Each CDR3 protein is one row after TCRdb ran MiXCR on the 5' RACE reads. Here the sample spans over 150,000 distinct CDR3 sequences, 10% to 15% being singletons. Specimen: PBMCs or a T cell subset sorted from them (not recorded which). These receptors originate from a man aged 18 to 29 who had mild COVID-19 (a few samples of this study predate the infection). Cell type and time point are not known.

This clonotype has only a few counts. The rearrangement joins TRBV6-6 to TRBJ1-2; TRBD1 might be the D (5 bases). V shed 2 bases and J shed 10 bases, with 17 bases lying between them. The CDR3 contains 14 residues. Germline V gives CDR1 MNHNY, CDR2 SVGAGI (reference sequence). The CDR3 DNA follows: TGTGCCAGCAGTTACGCCGGGGCCGGGGGAACCTACACCTTC. Protein product: CASSYAGAGGTYTF.

V usage is TRBV12-3 or TRBV12-4 and J usage is TRBJ2-7; D gene uncertain. This CDR3 has 13 amino acids. Deletions cut 7 bases from V and 0 bases from J, with 10 bases between. As DNA, the CDR3 is TGTGCCAGCAAGCGCAGTGGCTCCTACGAGCAGTACTTC. It translates to CASKRSGSYEQYF.

The chain couples TRBV21-1 to TRBJ2-5; the table's D call, TRBD2, was not checked against the DNA. TRBV21-1 is a listed pseudogene. The CDR3 totals 16 residues. The CDR3 DNA sequence: TGTGCCAGCAGCAAAGCGGCGCGGGGGGGCCTAGAGACCCAGTACTTC. As protein: CASSKAARGGLETQYF.

This clonotype was counted many times. The genes are TRBV9 and TRBJ2-3; D is undetermined. CDR1 is SGDLS and CDR2 is YYNGEE in the germline V gene. The V and J ends lost 0 bases and 6 bases respectively, with 11 bases between them. This CDR3 contains 14 residues. CDR3 residues: CASSVVPVPDTQYF. CDR3 in DNA: TGTGCCAGCAGCGTAGTACCGGTCCCGGATACGCAGTATTTT.

The chain is built from TRBV27 and TRBJ2-1; 9 positions agree with TRBD1. The CDR3 is 14 amino acids. V lost 11 bases and J lost 6; bases outside the gene matches: 11. Germline values: CDR1 MNHEY, CDR2 SMNVEV (reference sequence). The CDR3 DNA reads TGTGCCCGCCCCGGGACAGGGCTTGTCAATGAGCAGTTCTTC. Protein sequence: CARPGTGLVNEQFF.

This clonotype was counted many times. The chain employs TRBV7-2 and TRBJ1-5; D might be TRBD1 (5 bases). Germline assignment: CDR1 SGHTA and CDR2 FQGNSA. The CDR3 spans 15 residues. Trimming left V 1 base short and J 5 bases short, with 12 bases between. The CDR3 protein is CASSLGGGSYQPQHF. The CDR3 bases are TGTGCCAGCAGCTTAGGGGGCGGATCATATCAGCCCCAGCATTTT.

This clonotype has just a few counts. J is TRBJ2-1 and V is TRBV5-1; possibly TRBD2 for D (5 bases). The germline gives CDR1 SGHRS, CDR2 YFSETQ. This CDR3 has 14 residues. The germline V and J ends were trimmed by 1 base and 7 bases, with 12 bases remaining between them. The CDR3 region is CASSLRVGGNEQFF. The CDR3 nucleotides are TGCGCCAGCAGCTTGCGAGTAGGCGGGAATGAGCAGTTCTTC.

The chain employs TRBV15 and TRBJ2-1, with TRBD2 matching over 7 bases. The ends lost 9 bases at V and 3 bases at J; junction bases unmatched: 11. This CDR3 is 15 amino acids long. Looked up from germline, CDR1 is LNHNV and CDR2 is YYDKDF (reference sequence). The CDR3 here is CATKLFTGGYNEQFF. CDR3 sequence (DNA): TGTGCCACGAAACTCTTTACGGGAGGCTACAATGAGCAGTTCTTC.

The J gene is TRBJ2-3, the V gene TRBV5-6; TRBD2 might be the D (6 bases). CDR3 size: 14 residues. V was cut by 0 bases and J by 6 bases, with 11 bases left in between. Germline V gene sequence: CDR1 SGHDT, CDR2 YYEEEE. CDR3: CASSLVAEGDTQYF. The DNA of the CDR3 is TGTGCCAGCAGCTTGGTAGCGGAGGGGGATACGCAGTATTTT.

This clonotype showed up many times. The J gene is TRBJ1-6, the V gene TRBV12-3 or TRBV12-4; D is uncertain. V lost 1 base and J 10 bases, leaving 5 bases between the germline ends. The CDR3 consists of 12 residues. CDR3 DNA: TGTGCCAGCAGTTTAGGAGGCTCACCCCTCCACTTT. It yields the protein CASSLGGSPLHF.

This clonotype was counted only a few times. J is TRBJ2-2 and V is TRBV12-3 or TRBV12-4, with D hard to call. The CDR3 covers 14 residues. The V and J ends lost 3 bases and 4 bases respectively, with 9 bases between them. The CDR3 protein is CASSFQIGTGELFF. DNA for the CDR3: TGTGCCAGCAGTTTCCAGATTGGCACCGGGGAGCTGTTTTTT.

The chain couples TRBV12-5 to TRBJ2-5, with D unclear. Germline V CDR1 and CDR2: LGHNT, FRNRAP. The CDR3 contains 13 residues. Trimming cost V 9 bases and J 4 bases, with 15 bases left between them. CDR3: CARASGWGETQYF. The CDR3 nucleotides are TGTGCTAGGGCCTCGGGTTGGGGAGAGACCCAGTACTTC.

This chain connects TRBV25-1 to TRBJ1-6; D ambiguous. V gave up 4 bases and J gave up 9 bases, with 13 bases separating them. There are 14 residues in the CDR3. Germline V gene lookup returns CDR1 MGHDK and CDR2 SYGVNS. This chain's CDR3 is CASSVPAEGSPLHF. The CDR3, as DNA: TGTGCCAGCAGTGTCCCGGCGGAGGGTTCACCCCTCCACTTT. Looking up the rest from reference TRBV25-1 and TRBJ1-6 gives the full variable domain: EADIYQTPRYLVIGTGKKITLECSQTMGHDKMYWYQQDPGMELHLIHYSYGVNSTEKGDLSSESTVSRIRTEHFPLTLESARPSHTSQYLCASSVPAEGSPLHFGNGTRLTVT.

This clonotype was counted between two and nine times. CDR3 sequence reads: CASSVGPYQETQYF. DNA for the CDR3: TGTGCCAGCAGCGTAGGTCCCTACCAAGAGACCCAGTACTTC. This chain joins TRBV9 and TRBJ2-5; D unresolved. Germline CDR1 reads SGDLS; CDR2 reads YYNGEE. The CDR3 covers 14 residues. V was trimmed by 0 bases and J by 0 bases, leaving 6 bases between them. The whole variable domain, filled in from reference TRBV9 and TRBJ2-5, reads DSGVTQTPKHLITATGQRVTLRCSPRSGDLSVYWYQQSLDQGLQFLIQYYNGEERAKGNILERFSAQQFPDLHSELNLSSLELGDSALYFCASSVGPYQETQYFGPGTRLLVL.

This rearrangement joins TRBV24-1 to TRBJ1-5; D is undetermined. Germline CDR1 reads KGHDR; CDR2 reads SFDVKD. The ends were cut back, 4 bases at V and 2 bases at J, with 14 bases in the middle. This CDR3 comprises 16 residues. In DNA, the CDR3 is TGTGCCACCAGTGACCCGTACCTGGATGGCAATCAGCCCCAGCATTTT. Translation gives CATSDPYLDGNQPQHF.

This clonotype has a handful of counts. The genes are TRBV7-2 and TRBJ2-3, with 12 bases aligning to TRBD2. The CDR3 spans 17 residues. V lost 5 bases, J lost 4 bases, and 10 bases stayed unmatched. Germline V lookup: CDR1 SGHTA, CDR2 FQGNSA. In DNA form, the CDR3 reads TGTGCCAGCAGCGCCCAAACTAGCGGGGGGTCGGCAGATACGCAGTATTTT. Its translation: CASSAQTSGGSADTQYF.

This clonotype has a handful of counts. This chain uses TRBV5-1 with TRBJ2-1; D is undetermined. Germline-derived CDR1 and CDR2 are SGHRS and YFSETQ. V was clipped by 0 bases and J by 7 bases, with 8 bases between them. There are 13 residues in the CDR3. CDR3 coding DNA: TGCGCCAGCAGCTTGGCCTGGTGGAATGAGCAGTTCTTC. Its translation is CASSLAWWNEQFF.